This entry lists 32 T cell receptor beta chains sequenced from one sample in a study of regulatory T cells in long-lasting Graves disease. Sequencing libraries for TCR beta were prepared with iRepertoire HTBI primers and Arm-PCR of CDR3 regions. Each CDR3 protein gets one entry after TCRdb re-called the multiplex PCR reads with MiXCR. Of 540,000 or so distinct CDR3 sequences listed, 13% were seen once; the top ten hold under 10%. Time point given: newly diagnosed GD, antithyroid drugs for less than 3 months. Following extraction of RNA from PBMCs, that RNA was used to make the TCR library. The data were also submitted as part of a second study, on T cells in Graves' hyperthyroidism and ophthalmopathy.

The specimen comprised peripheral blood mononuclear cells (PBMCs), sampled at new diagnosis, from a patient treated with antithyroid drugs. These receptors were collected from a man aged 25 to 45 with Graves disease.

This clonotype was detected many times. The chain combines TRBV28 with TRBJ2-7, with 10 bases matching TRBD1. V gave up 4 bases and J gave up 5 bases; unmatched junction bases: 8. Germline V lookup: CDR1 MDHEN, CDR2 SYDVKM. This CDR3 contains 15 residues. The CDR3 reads CASSSTGTGANEQYF. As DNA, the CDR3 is TGTGCCAGCAGTTCTACCGGGACAGGGGCAAACGAGCAGTACTTC.

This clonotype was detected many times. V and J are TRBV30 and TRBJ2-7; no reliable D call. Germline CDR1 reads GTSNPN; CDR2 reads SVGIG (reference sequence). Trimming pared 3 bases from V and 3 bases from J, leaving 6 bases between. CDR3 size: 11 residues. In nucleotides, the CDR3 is TGTGCCTGGAGCGCAGACTACGAGCAGTACTTC. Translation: CAWSADYEQYF.

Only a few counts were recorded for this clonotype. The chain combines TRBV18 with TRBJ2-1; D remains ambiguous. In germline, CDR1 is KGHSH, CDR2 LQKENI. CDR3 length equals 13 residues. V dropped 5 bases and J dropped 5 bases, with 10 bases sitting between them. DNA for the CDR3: TGTGCCAGCTCAAACTCACAGAACAATGAGCAGTTCTTC. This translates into CASSNSQNNEQFF.

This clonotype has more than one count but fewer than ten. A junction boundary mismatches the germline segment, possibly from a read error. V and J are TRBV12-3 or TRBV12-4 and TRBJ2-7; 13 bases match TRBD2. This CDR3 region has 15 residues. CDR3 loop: CASSRTSGSSYERYF. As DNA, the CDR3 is TGTGCCAGCAGTCGGACTAGCGGGAGCTCCTACGAGCGGTACTTC.

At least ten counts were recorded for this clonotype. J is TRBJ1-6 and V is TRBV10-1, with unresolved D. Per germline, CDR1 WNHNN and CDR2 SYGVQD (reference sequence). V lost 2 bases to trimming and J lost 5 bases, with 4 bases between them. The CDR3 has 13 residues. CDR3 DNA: TGCGCCAGCAGTGAGACTAATAATTCACCCCTCCACTTT. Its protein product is CASSETNNSPLHF.

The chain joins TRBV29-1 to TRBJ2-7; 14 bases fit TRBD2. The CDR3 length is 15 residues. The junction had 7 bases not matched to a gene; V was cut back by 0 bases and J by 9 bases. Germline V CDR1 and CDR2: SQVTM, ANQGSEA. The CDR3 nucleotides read TGCAGCGTTGAAGAGTCGGGACTAGCGGGAGAGCGGCAGTACTTC. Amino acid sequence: CSVEESGLAGERQYF.

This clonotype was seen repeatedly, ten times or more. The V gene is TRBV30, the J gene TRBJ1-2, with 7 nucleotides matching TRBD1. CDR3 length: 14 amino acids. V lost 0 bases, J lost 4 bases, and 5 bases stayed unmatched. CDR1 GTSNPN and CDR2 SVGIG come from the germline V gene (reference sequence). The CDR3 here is CAWSVRGLPYGYTF. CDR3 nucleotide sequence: TGTGCCTGGAGTGTCAGGGGGTTACCCTATGGCTACACCTTC. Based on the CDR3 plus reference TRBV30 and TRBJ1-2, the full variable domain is SQTIHQWPATLVQPVGSPLSLECTVEGTSNPNLYWYRQAAGRGLQLLFYSVGIGQISSEVPQNLSASRPQDRQFILSSKKLLLSDSGFYLCAWSVRGLPYGYTFGSGTRLTVV.

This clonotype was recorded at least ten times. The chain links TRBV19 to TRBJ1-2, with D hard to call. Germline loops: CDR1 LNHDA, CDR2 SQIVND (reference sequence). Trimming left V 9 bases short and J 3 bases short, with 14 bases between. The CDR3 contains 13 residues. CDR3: CASAGSGYYGYTF. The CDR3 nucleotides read TGTGCCAGCGCCGGGAGTGGCTACTATGGCTACACCTTC.

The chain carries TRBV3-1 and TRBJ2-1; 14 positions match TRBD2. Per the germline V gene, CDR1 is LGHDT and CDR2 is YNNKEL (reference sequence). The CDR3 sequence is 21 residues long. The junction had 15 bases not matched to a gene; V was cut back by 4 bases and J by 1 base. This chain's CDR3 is CASSLSIGTSGRMKSYNEQFF. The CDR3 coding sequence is TGTGCCAGCAGCCTATCTATCGGGACTAGCGGGAGAATGAAGTCCTACAATGAGCAGTTCTTC.

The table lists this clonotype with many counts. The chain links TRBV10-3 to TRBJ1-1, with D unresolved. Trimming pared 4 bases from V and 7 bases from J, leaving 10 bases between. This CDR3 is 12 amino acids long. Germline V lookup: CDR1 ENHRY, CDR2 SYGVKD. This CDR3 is CAISGVKSEAFF. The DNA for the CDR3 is TGTGCCATCAGTGGGGTGAAAAGTGAAGCTTTCTTT.

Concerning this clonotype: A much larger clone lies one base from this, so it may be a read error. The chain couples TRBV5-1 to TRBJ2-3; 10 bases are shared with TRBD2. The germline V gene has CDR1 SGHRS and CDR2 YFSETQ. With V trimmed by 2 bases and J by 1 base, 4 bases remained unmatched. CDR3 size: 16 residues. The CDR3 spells CASSFRGTSGTDTQYF. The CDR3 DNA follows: TGCGCCAGCAGCTTCAGAGGGACTAGCGGCACAGATACGCAGTATTTT.

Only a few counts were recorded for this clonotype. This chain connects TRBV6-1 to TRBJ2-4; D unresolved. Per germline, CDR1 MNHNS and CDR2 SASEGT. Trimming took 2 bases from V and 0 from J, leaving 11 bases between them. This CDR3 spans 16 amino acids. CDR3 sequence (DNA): TGTGCCAGCAGTGAAAACCCAGGCCTAGCCAAAAACATTCAGTACTTC. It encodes CASSENPGLAKNIQYF.

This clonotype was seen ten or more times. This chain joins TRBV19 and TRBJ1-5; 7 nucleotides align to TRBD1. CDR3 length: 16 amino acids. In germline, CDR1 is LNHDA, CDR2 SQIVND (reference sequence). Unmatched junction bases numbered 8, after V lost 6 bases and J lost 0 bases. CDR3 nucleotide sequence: TGTGCCAGTAGACCACGACAGGGCCATAGCAATCAGCCCCAGCATTTT. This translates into CASRPRQGHSNQPQHF.

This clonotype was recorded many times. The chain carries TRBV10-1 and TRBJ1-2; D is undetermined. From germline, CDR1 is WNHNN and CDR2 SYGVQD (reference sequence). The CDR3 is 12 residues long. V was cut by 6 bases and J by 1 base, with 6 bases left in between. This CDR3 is CASRRYNYGYTF. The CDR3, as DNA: TGCGCCAGCAGACGGTATAACTATGGCTACACCTTC.

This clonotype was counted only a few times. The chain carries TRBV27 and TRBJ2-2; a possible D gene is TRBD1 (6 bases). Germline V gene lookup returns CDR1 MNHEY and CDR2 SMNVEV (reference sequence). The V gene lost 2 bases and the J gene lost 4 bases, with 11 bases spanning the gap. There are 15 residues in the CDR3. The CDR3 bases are TGTGCCAGCAGTTTAGGGGGCGTCGGCACCGGGGAGCTGTTTTTT. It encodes CASSLGGVGTGELFF.

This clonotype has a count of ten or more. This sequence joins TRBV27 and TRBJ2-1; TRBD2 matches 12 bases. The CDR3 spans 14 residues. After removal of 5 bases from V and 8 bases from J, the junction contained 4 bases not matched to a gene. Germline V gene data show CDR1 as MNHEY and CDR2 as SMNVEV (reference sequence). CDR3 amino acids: CASSRTSGTDEQFF. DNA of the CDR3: TGTGCCAGCAGTAGGACTAGCGGGACCGATGAGCAGTTCTTC.

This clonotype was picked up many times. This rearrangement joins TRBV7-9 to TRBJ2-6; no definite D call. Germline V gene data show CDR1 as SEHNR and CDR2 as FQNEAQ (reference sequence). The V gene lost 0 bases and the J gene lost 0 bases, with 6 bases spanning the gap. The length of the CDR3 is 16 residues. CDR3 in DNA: TGTGCCAGCAGCTTAGCTGTGGACTCTGGGGCCAACGTCCTGACTTTC. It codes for CASSLAVDSGANVLTF. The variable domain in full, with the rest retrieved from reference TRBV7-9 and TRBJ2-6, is DTGVSQNPRHKITKRGQNVTFRCDPISEHNRLYWYRQTLGQGPEFLTYFQNEAQLEKSRLLSDRFSAERPKGSFSTLEIQRTEQGDSAMYLCASSLAVDSGANVLTFGAGSRLTVL.

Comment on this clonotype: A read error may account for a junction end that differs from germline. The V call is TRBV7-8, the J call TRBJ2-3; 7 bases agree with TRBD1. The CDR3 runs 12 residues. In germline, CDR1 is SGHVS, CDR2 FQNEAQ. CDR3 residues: CASSEGAVEQSF. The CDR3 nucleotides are TGTGCCAGCAGCGAGGGGGCGGTTGAGCAGTCCTTC.

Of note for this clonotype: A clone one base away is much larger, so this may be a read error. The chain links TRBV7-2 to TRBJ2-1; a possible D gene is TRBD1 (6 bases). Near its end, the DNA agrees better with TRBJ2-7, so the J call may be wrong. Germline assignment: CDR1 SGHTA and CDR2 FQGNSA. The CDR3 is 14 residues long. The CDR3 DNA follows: TGTGCCAGCAGCTCACAGGGCATCTCGCACGAGCAGTACTTC. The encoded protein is CASSSQGISHEQYF.

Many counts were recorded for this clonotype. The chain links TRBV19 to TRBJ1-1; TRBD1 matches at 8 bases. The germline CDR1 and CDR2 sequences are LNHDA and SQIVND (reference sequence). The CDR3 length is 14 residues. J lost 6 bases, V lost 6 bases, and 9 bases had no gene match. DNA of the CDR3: TGTGCCAGTAGCATACCAGGGGGCCGGCCTGAAGCTTTCTTT. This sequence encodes CASSIPGGRPEAFF.

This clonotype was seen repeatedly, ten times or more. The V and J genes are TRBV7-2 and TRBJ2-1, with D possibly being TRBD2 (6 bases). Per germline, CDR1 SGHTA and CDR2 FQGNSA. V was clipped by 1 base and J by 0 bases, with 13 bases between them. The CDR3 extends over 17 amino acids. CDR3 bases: TGTGCCAGCAGCTTAGGTTTTCTGGAGGGCTCCTACAATGAGCAGTTCTTC. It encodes CASSLGFLEGSYNEQFF.

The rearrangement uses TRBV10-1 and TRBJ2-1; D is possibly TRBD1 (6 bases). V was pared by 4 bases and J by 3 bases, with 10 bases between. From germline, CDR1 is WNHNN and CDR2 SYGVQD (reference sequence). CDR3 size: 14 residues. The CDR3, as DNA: TGCGCCAGCAGTGCTGGCAGGGGCTACAATGAGCAGTTCTTC. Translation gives CASSAGRGYNEQFF.

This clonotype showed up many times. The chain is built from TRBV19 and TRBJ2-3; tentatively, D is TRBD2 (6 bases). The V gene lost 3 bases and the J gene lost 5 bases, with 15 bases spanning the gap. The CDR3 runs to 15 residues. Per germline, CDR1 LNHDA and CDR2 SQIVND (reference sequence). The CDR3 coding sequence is TGTGCCAGTAGTATTTCCGGGAGCCCCCTAGATACGCAGTATTTT. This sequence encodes CASSISGSPLDTQYF.

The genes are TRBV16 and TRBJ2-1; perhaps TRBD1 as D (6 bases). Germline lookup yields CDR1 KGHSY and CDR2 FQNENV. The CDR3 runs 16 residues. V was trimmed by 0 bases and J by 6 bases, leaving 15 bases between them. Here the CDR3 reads CASSQSITGRSNEQFF. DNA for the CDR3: TGTGCCAGCAGCCAATCGATAACAGGGAGAAGCAATGAGCAGTTCTTC.

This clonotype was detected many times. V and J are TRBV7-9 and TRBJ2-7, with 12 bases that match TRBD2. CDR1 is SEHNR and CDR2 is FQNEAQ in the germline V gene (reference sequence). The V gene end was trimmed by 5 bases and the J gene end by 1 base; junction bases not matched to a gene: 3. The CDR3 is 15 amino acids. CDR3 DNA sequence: TGTGCCAGCAGCACAACTAGCGGGAGGTCCTACGAGCAGTACTTC. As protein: CASSTTSGRSYEQYF.

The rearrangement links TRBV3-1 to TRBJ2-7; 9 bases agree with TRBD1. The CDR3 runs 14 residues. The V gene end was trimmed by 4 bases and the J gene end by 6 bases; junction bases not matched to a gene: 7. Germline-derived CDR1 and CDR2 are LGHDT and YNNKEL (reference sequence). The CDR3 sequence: CASSPRDRAGEQYF. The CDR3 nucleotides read TGTGCCAGCAGCCCCCGGGACAGGGCAGGCGAGCAGTACTTC.

CDR3 DNA: TGCAGTGCTAGTCCCGGGGGGGAAGAGACCCAGTACTTC. Translated: CSASPGGEETQYF. This chain links TRBV20-1 with TRBJ2-5, with 8 bases lining up with TRBD2. The V gene end was trimmed by 3 bases and the J gene end by 3 bases; junction bases not matched to a gene: 3. This CDR3 spans 13 amino acids. The germline V gene encodes CDR1 DFQATT and CDR2 SNEGSKA (reference sequence).

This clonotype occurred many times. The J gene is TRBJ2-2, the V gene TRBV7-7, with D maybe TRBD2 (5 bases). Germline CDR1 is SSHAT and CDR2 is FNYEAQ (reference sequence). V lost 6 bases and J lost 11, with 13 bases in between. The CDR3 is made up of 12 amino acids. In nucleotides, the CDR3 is TGTGCCAGCAGTTCCGGGGTGGGAGAGCTGTTTTTT. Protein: CASSSGVGELFF.

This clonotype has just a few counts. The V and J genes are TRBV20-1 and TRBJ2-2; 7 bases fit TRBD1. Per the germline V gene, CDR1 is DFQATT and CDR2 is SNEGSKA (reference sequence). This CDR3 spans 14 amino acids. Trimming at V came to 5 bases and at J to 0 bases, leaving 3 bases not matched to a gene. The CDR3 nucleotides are TGCAGTGCTTGGGACAGTTCGAACACCGGGGAGCTGTTTTTT. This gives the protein CSAWDSSNTGELFF.

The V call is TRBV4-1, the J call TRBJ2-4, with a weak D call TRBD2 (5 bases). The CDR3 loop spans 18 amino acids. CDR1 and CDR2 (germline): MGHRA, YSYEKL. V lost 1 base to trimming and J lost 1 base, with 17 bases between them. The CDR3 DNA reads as TGCGCCAGCAGCCAAGGAGGGTTCGCTCCCAGGGCCAAAAACATTCAGTACTTC. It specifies CASSQGGFAPRAKNIQYF.

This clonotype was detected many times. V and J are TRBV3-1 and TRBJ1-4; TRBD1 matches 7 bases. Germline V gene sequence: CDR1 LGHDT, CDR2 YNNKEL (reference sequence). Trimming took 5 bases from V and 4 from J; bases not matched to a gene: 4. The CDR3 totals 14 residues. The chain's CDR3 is CASSSGTVNEKLFF. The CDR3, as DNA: TGTGCCAGCAGCTCCGGGACAGTTAATGAAAAACTGTTTTTT.

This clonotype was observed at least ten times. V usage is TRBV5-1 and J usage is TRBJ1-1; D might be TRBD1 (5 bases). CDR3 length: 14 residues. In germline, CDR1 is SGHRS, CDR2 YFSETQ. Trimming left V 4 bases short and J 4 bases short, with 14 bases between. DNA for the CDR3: TGCGCCAGCAGCCCCCAGGGCAGTTCCACTGAAGCTTTCTTT. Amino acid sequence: CASSPQGSSTEAFF.